The T cell receptor (beta chain) under discussion was sequenced for a study of Graves' ophthalmopathy and Graves' hyperthyroidism (dated by TCRdb to 2016 to 2019). For context, the study as a whole: Peripheral blood was collected at initial diagnosis, prior to any treatment. The study used signatures of the TCR beta repertoire to tell Graves' ophthalmopathy apart from Graves' hyperthyroidism and to predict which patients would progress to ophthalmopathy. After sampling, hyperthyroidism patients received methimazole starting at 30 mg daily, and ophthalmopathy patients received high-dose intravenous methylprednisolone. An independent validation cohort comprised roughly 20 hyperthyroidism patients and around 16 patients who later progressed from hyperthyroidism to ophthalmopathy. In more than five hyperthyroidism patients, T-cell repertoires of thyroid tissue and blood were compared. In total, 120 to 150 blood samples were TCR-sequenced: under 45 ophthalmopathy, some 75 hyperthyroidism and approximately 17 hyperthyroidism-to-ophthalmopathy patients. A discovery set of 95 to 100 patients (roughly 43 ophthalmopathy, fewer than 60 stable hyperthyroidism) was enrolled to explore V-J signatures distinguishing ophthalmopathy from hyperthyroidism. Results and caveats for the whole study, not just this receptor: Most expanded thyroid clonotypes with a frequency above 0.001 also appeared in blood, which suggests that blood repertoires may reflect the immune response in the thyroid. Sample size was not statistically predetermined, and group allocation was not concealed from the investigators. In cross-validation, the 13-signature model distinguished ophthalmopathy from stable hyperthyroidism with 85% to 90% sensitivity and around 81% specificity, and in the test set the corresponding values were 80% and 75%. In validation, the model predicted ophthalmopathy progression with about 71% sensitivity and roughly 72% specificity; roughly eleven predicted patients were CT-confirmed with GO in a median of approximately six months.

Ophthalmopathy patients were characterized by moderately to severely active disease, a Clinical Activity Score of at least 3, a NOSPECS grade of at least 4, and a disease duration under 3 months. Patients with other autoimmune diseases, uncontrolled infections, pregnancy or lactation were excluded from the study. Clinical symptoms, serum thyroxine, TRAb, thyroid ultrasound and orbital computed tomography formed the basis of the diagnosis. PBMCs were isolated from approximately 10 ml of fresh peripheral blood by Ficoll-Paque density gradient centrifugation. Total RNA was extracted using Trizol reagent, and RNA quality was checked on an Agilent 2100 Bioanalyzer. Comments on this clonotype: Its specific antigen is unknown. Base qualities are not at hand, and no much larger clone is one base apart.

For repertoire sequencing, the TCR beta CDR3 regions were amplified from RNA transcripts. The first round was an RT-PCR using HTBI primers with the Qiagen OneStep RT-PCR kit, and this first round was followed by a second-round multiplex PCR, then size selection and purification. Sequencing of the libraries was carried out on an Illumina HiSeq2000 in paired-end mode with 100 bp reads. From the authors' description of their analysis: Reads were processed with SOAPnuke, discarding reads with adapters, uncalled bases, mean Phred below 15, or no exact constant-primer or identifier match. COPE v1.2.5 was used to merge high-quality paired reads. Each unique nucleotide sequence was treated as a clonotype, and MiTCR v1.1 was used to align the clonotypes to the IMGT TRB V, D and J references. The analysis was limited to V-J combinations with a frequency above 0.0001, which together covered approximately 99% of the repertoires. For each V-J combination, a TCR clonal expansion and chaos score was defined as F50 clonal expansion divided by the chaos observed in the TCRdist matrix. Welch's t-statistics and random forest were used to reduce features to about 14 V-J combinations, which were fed into a naive Bayes classifier. Thyroid-blood repertoire similarity was quantified with the Morisita-Horn index. Using fastp at Q25 and MiXCR, TCRdb reprocessed the public reads and kept productive beta chains. Rows matching on CDR3 protein sequence are summarized as one entry with the most common DNA and genes. The V and J calls here are based on TCRdb, not the publication. This sample lists some 250,000 distinct CDR3 sequences; around 50% were detected once. The ten largest clones represent around half of the sample.

V and J are truncated by 5 bases and 0 bases respectively, leaving an intervening sequence of 5 bases. CDR1 and CDR2, looked up from the germline V gene (reference sequence), are LGHDT and YNNKEL. CDR3 length: 13 amino acids, cysteine to phenylalanine. Kept here is only the CDR3 DNA, which spans 39 bases and is read in frame from base 1. The TCR sequence derives from an adult man with Graves' ophthalmopathy. Sequencing was performed on peripheral blood. The rearranged segments are TRBV3-1 and TRBJ1-5; the D gene is not confidently resolved. The nucleotides read TGTGCCAGCAGCGCTTATAGCAATCAGCCCCAGCATTTT. Its amino acids are CASSAYSNQPQHF.